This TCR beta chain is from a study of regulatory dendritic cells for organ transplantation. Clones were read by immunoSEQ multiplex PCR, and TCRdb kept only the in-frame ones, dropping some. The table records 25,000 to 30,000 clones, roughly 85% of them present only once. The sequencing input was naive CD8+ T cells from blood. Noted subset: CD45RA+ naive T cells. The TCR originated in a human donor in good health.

Here the CDR3 reads CASSWWGVGEAFF. CDR3 bases: TGTGCCAGCAGCTGGTGGGGAGTCGGTGAAGCTTTCTTT. J is TRBJ1-1 and V is TRBV5-5, with unresolved D. The CDR3 is 13 amino acids. Trimming removed 3 bases from V and 7 bases from J, with 13 bases in between. CDR1 and CDR2 (germline): SGHKS, YYEKEE (reference sequence).